Listed below are T cell receptor beta chains from one sample, sequenced in a study of blood T cells in healthy people across ages. TCRdb re-called the 5' RACE reads through MiXCR, storing one row per CDR3 protein. The data contain 800,000 or so distinct CDR3 sequences, 20% to 30% of them singletons. This sample was also put to use in a study of T cells of mothers and their children.

Specimen: blood. These receptor sequences come from a boy aged 10-17 years in good health. Both conserved end residues are part of each CDR3.

v_call,j_call,cdr3_aa
TRBV27,TRBJ2-7,CASRSGQGSYEQYF
TRBV9,TRBJ1-3,CASSDREGSGNTIYF
TRBV24-1,TRBJ2-7,CATSEGSGEQYF
TRBV4-3,TRBJ1-6,CASSQEGRDNSPLHF
TRBV4-3,TRBJ2-7,CASSQGGADEQYF
TRBV20-1,TRBJ2-3,CSASMVVWDTQYF
TRBV5-1,TRBJ1-2,CASSENPGQGAGGYTF
TRBV5-1,TRBJ2-1,CASSLRLAGAVEQFF
TRBV12-3/TRBV12-4,TRBJ2-2,CASSSYTDRTGELFF
TRBV11-2,TRBJ2-4,CASSLERFGENIQYF
TRBV29-1,TRBJ2-1,CSVEGRGSSYNEQFF
TRBV30,TRBJ1-2,CAWTMGSSYDYTF
TRBV7-3,TRBJ2-6,CASSLSGTGSGANVLTF
TRBV29-1,TRBJ2-7,CSVIRDTSYEQYF
TRBV29-1,TRBJ2-1,CSSARGSTNEQFF
TRBV4-3,TRBJ2-7,CASSQGWDPRYEQYF
TRBV11-1,TRBJ2-1,CASSLGLRDNEQFF
TRBV12-3/TRBV12-4,TRBJ2-7,CASSLRGGYYEQYF
TRBV27,TRBJ2-5,CASRKRGIGETQYF
TRBV27,TRBJ1-1,CASSLSGWGKNTEAFF
TRBV20-1,TRBJ2-1,CSATDTGTSGYNEQFF
TRBV28,TRBJ2-7,CASRRTLSYGQYF
TRBV2,TRBJ1-1,CARPRGRVNTEAFF
TRBV9,TRBJ2-2,CASSGHGQGYLTNTGELFF
TRBV12-3/TRBV12-4,TRBJ2-5,CASSLGTAGETQYF
TRBV11-2,TRBJ2-1,CASSLEPLAGGLYEQFF
TRBV20-1,TRBJ2-7,CSAWSVGRVGEQYF
TRBV9,TRBJ2-3,CASSVVAASTDTQYF
TRBV6-5,TRBJ2-5,CASKIYPRGETQYF
TRBV6-1,TRBJ2-7,CASTESYEQYF
TRBV28,TRBJ2-5,CASSAGTRPYQETQYF
TRBV7-9,.,CVSSLGGSGSSYEQYF
TRBV20-1,TRBJ2-3,CSARDGRGPSTDTQYF
TRBV28,TRBJ2-6,CASKFSGYSGANVLTF
TRBV20-1,TRBJ1-4,CSASRQVPLTVATNEKLFF
TRBV20-1,TRBJ1-4,CSARAGGLGNEKLFF
TRBV20-1,TRBJ1-1,CSARDRLDTEAFF
TRBV18,TRBJ2-5,CASSDPNQETQYF
TRBV10-3,TRBJ2-1,CAISEQKNEQFF
TRBV11-2,TRBJ2-5,CASSLDSGAETQYF